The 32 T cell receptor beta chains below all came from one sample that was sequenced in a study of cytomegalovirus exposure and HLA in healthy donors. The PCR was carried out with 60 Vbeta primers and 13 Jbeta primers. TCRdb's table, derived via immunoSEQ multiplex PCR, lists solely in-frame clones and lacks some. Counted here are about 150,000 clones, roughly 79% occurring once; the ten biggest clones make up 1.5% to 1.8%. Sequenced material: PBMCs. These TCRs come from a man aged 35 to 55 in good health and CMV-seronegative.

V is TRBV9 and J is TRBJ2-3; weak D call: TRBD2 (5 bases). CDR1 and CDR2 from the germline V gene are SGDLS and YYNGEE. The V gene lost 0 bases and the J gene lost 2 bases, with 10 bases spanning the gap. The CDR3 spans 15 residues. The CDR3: CASSVGDGNTDTQYF. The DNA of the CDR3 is TGTGCCAGCAGCGTAGGCGACGGGAACACAGATACGCAGTATTTT. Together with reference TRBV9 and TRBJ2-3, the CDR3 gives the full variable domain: DSGVTQTPKHLITATGQRVTLRCSPRSGDLSVYWYQQSLDQGLQFLIQYYNGEERAKGNILERFSAQQFPDLHSELNLSSLELGDSALYFCASSVGDGNTDTQYFGPGTRLTVL.

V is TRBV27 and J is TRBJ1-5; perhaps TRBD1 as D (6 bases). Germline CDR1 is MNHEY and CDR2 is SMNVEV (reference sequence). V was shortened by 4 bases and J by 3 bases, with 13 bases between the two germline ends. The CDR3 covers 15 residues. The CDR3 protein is CASSSRTVLNQPQHF. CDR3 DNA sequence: TGTGCCAGCAGTTCTCGGACAGTCCTCAATCAGCCCCAGCATTTT.

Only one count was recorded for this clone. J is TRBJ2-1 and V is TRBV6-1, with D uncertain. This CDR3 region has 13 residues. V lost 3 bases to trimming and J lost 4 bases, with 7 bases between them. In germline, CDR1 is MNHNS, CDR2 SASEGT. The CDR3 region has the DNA TGTGCCAGCAGTGAGGGCCTTTACAATGAGCAGTTCTTC. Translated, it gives CASSEGLYNEQFF.

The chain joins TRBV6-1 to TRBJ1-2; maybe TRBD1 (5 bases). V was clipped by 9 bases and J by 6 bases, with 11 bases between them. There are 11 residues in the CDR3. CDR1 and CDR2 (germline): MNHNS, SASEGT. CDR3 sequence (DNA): TGTGCCAGTTGGGGGGGTGATGGCTACACCTTC. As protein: CASWGGDGYTF.

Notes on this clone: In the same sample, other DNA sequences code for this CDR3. CDR3 nucleotides: TGTGCCAGCAGCGTAGTTACTAGCGGGTACAATGAGCAGTTCTTC. Amino acids: CASSVVTSGYNEQFF. The chain uses TRBV9 and TRBJ2-1; 9 bases agree with TRBD2. This CDR3 is 15 amino acids long. Germline V lookup: CDR1 SGDLS, CDR2 YYNGEE. After removal of 0 bases from V and 4 bases from J, the junction contained 2 bases not matched to a gene.

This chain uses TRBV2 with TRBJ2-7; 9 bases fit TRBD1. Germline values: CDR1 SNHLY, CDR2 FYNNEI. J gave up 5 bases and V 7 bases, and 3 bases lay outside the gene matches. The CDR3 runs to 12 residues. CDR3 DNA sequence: TGTGCCAGCATGGACAGGGGCCACGAGCAGTACTTC. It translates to CASMDRGHEQYF.

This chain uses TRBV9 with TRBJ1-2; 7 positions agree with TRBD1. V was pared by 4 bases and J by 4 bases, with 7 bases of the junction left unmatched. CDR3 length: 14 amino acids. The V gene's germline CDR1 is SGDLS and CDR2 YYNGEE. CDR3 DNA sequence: TGTGCCAGCAGCAACAGGGGCCACGGCTATGGCTACACCTTC. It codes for CASSNRGHGYGYTF.

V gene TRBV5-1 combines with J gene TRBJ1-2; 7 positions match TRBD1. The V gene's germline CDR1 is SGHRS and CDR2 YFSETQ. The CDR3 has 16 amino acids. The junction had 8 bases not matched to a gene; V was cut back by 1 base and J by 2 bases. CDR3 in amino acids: CASSLSPGTVNYGYTF. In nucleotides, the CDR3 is TGCGCCAGCAGCTTGAGCCCCGGGACAGTGAACTATGGCTACACCTTC. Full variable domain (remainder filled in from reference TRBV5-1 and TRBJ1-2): KAGVTQTPRYLIKTRGQQVTLSCSPISGHRSVSWYQQTPGQGLQFLFEYFSETQRNKGNFPGRFSGRQFSNSRSEMNVSTLELGDSALYLCASSLSPGTVNYGYTFGSGTRLTVV.

The CDR3 region is CASSLFHETSGSSQQFF. CDR3 in DNA: TGTGCCAGCAGCTTATTCCACGAGACTAGCGGGAGTAGTCAGCAGTTCTTC. V gene TRBV7-3 combines with J gene TRBJ2-1; 12 bases align to TRBD2. The CDR3 extends over 17 amino acids. Germline V CDR1 and CDR2: SGHTA, FQGTGA. Trimming removed 2 bases from V and 11 bases from J; junction bases left unmatched: 13.

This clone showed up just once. CDR3 in DNA: TGTGCCAGCAGCCCCTGGACTAGCGGAAACAATGAGCAGTTCTTC. This codes for CASSPWTSGNNEQFF. This sequence joins TRBV7-8 and TRBJ2-1; 10 bases are a match to TRBD2. V lost 5 bases to trimming and J lost 5 bases; unmatched junction nucleotides: 6. Germline lookup yields CDR1 SGHVS and CDR2 FQNEAQ. The CDR3 is 15 residues long.

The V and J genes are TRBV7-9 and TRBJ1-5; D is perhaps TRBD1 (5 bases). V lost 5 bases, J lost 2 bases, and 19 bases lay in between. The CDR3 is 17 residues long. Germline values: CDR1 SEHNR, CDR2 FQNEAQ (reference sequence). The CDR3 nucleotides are TGTGCCAGCAGCGCCTCCTTCCAGGGAAGGGGCAATCAGCCCCAGCATTTT. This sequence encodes CASSASFQGRGNQPQHF.

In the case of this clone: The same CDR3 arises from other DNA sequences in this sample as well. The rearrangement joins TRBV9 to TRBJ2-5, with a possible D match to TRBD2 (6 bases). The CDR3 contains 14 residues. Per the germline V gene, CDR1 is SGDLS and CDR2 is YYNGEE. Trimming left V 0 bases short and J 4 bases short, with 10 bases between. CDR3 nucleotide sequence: TGTGCCAGCAGCGTAGATGGAGGGAGAGAGACCCAGTACTTC. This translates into CASSVDGGRETQYF.

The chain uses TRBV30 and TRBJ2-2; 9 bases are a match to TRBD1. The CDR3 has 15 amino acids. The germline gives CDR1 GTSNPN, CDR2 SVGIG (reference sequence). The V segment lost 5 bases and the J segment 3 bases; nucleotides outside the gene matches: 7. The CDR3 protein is CAWSTGGIDTGELFF. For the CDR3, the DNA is TGTGCCTGGTCTACAGGGGGCATAGACACCGGGGAGCTGTTTTTT.

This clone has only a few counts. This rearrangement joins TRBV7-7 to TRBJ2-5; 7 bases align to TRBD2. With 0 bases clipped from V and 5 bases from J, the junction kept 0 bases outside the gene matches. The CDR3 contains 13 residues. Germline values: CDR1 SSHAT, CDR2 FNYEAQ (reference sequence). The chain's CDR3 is CASSLAGGETQYF. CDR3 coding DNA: TGTGCCAGCAGCTTAGCGGGAGGGGAGACCCAGTACTTC.

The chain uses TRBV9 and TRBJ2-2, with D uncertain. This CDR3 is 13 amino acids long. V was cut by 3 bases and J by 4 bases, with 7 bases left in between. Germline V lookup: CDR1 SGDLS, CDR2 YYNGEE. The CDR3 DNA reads TGTGCCAGCAGCGCGGTTAGCACCGGGGAGCTGTTTTTT. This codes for CASSAVSTGELFF.

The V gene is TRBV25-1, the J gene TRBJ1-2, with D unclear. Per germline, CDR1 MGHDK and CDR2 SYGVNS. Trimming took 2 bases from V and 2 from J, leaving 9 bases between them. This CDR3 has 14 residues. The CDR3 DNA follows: TGTGCCAGCAGTGAAATGGGCCAAAACTATGGCTACACCTTC. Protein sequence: CASSEMGQNYGYTF.

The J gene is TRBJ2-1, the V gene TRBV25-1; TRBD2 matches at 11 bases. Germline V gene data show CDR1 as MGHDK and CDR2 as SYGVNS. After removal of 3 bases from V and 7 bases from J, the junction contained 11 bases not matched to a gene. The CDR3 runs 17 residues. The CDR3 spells CASSEGRRGLAGNEQFF. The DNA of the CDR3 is TGTGCCAGCAGTGAGGGGAGGCGAGGACTAGCGGGTAATGAGCAGTTCTTC.

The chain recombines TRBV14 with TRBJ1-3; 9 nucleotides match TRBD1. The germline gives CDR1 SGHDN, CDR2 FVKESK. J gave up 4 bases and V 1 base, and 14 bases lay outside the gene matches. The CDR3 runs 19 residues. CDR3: CASSQGRTGAFCCGNTIYF. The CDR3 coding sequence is TGTGCCAGCAGCCAAGGGCGGACAGGGGCCTTTTGCTGCGGAAACACCATATATTTT.

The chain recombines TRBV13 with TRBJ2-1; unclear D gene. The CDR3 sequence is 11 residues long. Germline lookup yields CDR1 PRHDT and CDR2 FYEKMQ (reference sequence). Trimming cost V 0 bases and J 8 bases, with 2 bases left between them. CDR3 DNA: TGTGCCAGCAGCTTAGGCTATGAGCAGTTCTTC. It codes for CASSLGYEQFF. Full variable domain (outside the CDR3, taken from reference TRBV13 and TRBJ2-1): AAGVIQSPRHLIKEKRETATLKCYPIPRHDTVYWYQQGPGQDPQFLISFYEKMQSDKGSIPDRFSAQQFSDYHSELNMSSLELGDSALYFCASSLGYEQFFGPGTRLTVL.

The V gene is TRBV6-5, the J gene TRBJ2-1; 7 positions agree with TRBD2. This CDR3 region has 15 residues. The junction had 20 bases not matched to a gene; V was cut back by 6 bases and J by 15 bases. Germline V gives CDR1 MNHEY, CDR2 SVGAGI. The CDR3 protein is CASRTSLVGGPGPFF. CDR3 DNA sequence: TGTGCCAGCAGGACCAGCCTTGTGGGAGGGCCGGGTCCGTTCTTC.

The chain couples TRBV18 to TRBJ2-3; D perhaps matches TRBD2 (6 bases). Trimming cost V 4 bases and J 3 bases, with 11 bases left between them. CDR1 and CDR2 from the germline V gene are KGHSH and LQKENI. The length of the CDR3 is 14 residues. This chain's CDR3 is CASSLGTRTDTQYF. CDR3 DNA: TGTGCCAGCTCACTAGGGACTCGTACAGATACGCAGTATTTT.

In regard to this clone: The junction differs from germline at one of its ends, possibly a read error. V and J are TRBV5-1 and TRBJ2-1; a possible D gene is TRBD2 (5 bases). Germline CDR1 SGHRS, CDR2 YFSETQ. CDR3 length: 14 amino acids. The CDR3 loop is CASSLVPAENGQFF. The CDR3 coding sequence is TGCGCCAGCAGCTTGGTTCCAGCGGAGAATGGGCAGTTCTTC. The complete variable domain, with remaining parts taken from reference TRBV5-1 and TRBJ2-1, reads KAGVTQTPRYLIKTRGQQVTLSCSPISGHRSVSWYQQTPGQGLQFLFEYFSETQRNKGNFPGRFSGRQFSNSRSEMNVSTLELGDSALYLCASSLVPAENGQFFGPGTRLTVL.

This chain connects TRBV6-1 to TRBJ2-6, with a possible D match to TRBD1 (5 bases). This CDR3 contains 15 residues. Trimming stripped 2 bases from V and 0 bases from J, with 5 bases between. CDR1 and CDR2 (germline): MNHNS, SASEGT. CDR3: CASSEQGSGANVLTF. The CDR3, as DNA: TGTGCCAGCAGTGAACAGGGCTCTGGGGCCAACGTCCTGACTTTC.

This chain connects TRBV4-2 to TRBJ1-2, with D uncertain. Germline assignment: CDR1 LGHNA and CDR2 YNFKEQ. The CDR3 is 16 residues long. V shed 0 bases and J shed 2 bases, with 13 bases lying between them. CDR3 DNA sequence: TGTGCCAGCAGCCAAGAACGGGGAGATGGGAACTATGGCTACACCTTC. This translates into CASSQERGDGNYGYTF.

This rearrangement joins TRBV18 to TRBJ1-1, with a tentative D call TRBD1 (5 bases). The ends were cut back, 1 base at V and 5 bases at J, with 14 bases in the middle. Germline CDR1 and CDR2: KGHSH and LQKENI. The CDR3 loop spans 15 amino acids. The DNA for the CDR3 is TGTGCCAGCTCACCACATGGGGGTGGGGGGACTGAAGCTTTCTTT. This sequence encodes CASSPHGGGGTEAFF.

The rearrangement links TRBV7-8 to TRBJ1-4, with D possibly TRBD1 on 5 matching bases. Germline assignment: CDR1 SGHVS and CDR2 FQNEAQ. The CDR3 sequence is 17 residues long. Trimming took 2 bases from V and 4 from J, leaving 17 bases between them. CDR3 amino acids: CASSLSPKGWDNEKLFF. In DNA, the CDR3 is TGTGCCAGCAGCTTATCCCCCAAGGGGTGGGATAATGAAAAACTGTTTTTT.

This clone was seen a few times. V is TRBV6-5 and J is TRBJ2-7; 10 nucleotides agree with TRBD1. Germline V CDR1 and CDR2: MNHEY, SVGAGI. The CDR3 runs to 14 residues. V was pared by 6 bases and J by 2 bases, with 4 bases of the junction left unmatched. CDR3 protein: CASRGTGVAYEQYF. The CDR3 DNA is TGTGCCAGCAGGGGGACAGGGGTAGCCTACGAGCAGTACTTC.

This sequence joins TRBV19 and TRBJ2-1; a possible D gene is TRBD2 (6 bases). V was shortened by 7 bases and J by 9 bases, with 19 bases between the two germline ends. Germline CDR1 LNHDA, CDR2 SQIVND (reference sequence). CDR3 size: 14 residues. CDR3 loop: CASTEGGLMREQFF. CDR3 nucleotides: TGTGCCAGTACGGAGGGCGGGCTGATGCGTGAGCAGTTCTTC.

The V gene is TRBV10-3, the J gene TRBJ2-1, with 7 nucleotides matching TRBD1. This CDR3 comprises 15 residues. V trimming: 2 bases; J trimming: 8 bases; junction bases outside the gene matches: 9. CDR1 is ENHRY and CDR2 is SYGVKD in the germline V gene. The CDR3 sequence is CAISESNRGVDEQFF. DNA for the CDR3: TGTGCCATCAGTGAGAGTAACAGGGGAGTGGATGAGCAGTTCTTC.

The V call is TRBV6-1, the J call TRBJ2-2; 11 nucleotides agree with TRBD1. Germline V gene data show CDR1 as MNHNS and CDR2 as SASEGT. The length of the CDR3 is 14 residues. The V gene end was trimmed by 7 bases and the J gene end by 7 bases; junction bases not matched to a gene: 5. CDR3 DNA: TGTGCCAGCACCCGGACAGGGGGCGGCGGGGAGCTGTTTTTT. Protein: CASTRTGGGGELFF.

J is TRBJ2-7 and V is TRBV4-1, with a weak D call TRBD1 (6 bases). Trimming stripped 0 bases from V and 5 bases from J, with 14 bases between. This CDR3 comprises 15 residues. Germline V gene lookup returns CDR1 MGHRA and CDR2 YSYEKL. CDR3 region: CASSQDGRGVDEQYF. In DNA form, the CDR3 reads TGCGCCAGCAGCCAAGATGGCAGGGGCGTGGACGAGCAGTACTTC.

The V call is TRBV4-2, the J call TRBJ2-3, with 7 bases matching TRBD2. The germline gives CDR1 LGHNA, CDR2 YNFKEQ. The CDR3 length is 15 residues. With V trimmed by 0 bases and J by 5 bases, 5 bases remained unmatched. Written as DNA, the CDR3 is TGTGCCAGCAGCCAAGATCTGGTAGCGGGAGATACGCAGTATTTT. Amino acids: CASSQDLVAGDTQYF.